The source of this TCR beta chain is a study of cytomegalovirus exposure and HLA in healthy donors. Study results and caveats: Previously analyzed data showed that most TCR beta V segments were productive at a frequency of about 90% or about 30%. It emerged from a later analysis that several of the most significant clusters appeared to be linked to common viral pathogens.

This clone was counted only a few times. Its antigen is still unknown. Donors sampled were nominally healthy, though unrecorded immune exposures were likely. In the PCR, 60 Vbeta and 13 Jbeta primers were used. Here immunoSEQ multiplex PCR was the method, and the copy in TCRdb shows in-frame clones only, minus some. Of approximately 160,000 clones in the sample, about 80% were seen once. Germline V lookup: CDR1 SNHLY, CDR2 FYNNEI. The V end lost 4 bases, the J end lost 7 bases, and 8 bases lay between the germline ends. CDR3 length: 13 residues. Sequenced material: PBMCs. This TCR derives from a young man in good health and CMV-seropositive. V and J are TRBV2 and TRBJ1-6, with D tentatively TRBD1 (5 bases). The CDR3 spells CASSVNRNSPLHF. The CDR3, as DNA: TGTGCCAGCAGTGTAAACAGGAATTCACCCCTCCACTTT.